This TCR beta chain was recovered during a study of CD8+ T cells in alopecia areata. Once RNA had been extracted, it was reverse transcribed into cDNA to act as the sequencing template. Only in-frame clones appear in the TCRdb table, and some are missing; sequencing was by immunoSEQ multiplex PCR. The sample lists roughly 64,000 clones; 40% to 50% were seen once. From germline, CDR1 is LGHNA and CDR2 YSLEER. V was trimmed by 6 bases and J by 1 base, leaving 20 bases between them. The CDR3 consists of 17 residues. The receptor comes from a human donor with alopecia areata. Sequenced: NKG2D-low CD8+ T cells sorted from blood. This chain uses TRBV4-3 with TRBJ2-3; possibly TRBD1 for D (5 bases). The CDR3, as DNA: TGCGCCAGCAGTCCCCAGGGAACGCACCTAGGCACAGATACGCAGTATTTT. Its translation: CASSPQGTHLGTDTQYF.